The 22 T cell receptor beta chains below come from one sample, sequenced in a study of shared clonotypes between healthy human individuals. The table came from immunoSEQ multiplex PCR; TCRdb's copy has only in-frame clones and leaves some out. The sample lists around 690,000 clones; 90% were seen once. Sequencing used memory CD8+ T cells from PBMCs. The subset: CD45RO+ cells pooled with CCR7-negative TemRA cells. The receptors were sampled from a man between 18 and 29 years old in good health. Some clones in this sample may be carry-over from other donors' samples.

This rearrangement joins TRBV28 to TRBJ1-2; D ambiguous. The CDR3 contains 14 residues. The ends were cut back, 5 bases at V and 1 base at J, with 11 bases in the middle. The germline CDR1 and CDR2 sequences are MDHEN and SYDVKM. CDR3 in DNA: TGTGCCAGCAGTCTCTACACAGTTAACTATGGCTACACCTTC. It yields the protein CASSLYTVNYGYTF.

In regard to this clone: A junction boundary mismatches the germline segment, possibly from a read error. This chain joins TRBV14 and TRBJ1-2; D is uncertain. CDR3 length equals 13 residues. Germline V gives CDR1 SGHDN, CDR2 FVKESK. The CDR3 reads CASSPTPVDGYTF. The CDR3, as DNA: TGTGCCAGCAGCCCTACCCCGGTGGATGGGTACACCTTC.

This clone was counted once. The chain links TRBV9 to TRBJ1-1; D is undetermined. V was pared by 3 bases and J by 4 bases, with 13 bases between. The CDR3 loop spans 14 amino acids. The germline CDR1 and CDR2 sequences are SGDLS and YYNGEE. The CDR3, as DNA: TGTGCCAGCAGCGGGCGCGGCGGAGGCACTGAAGCTTTCTTT. It yields the protein CASSGRGGGTEAFF.

This chain joins TRBV7-2 and TRBJ2-1, with D perhaps TRBD1 (5 bases). The germline gives CDR1 SGHTA, CDR2 FQGNSA. Trimming pared 0 bases from V and 9 bases from J, leaving 15 bases between. This CDR3 has 15 residues. CDR3 nucleotides: TGTGCCAGCAGCTTAGCACTTTACGGGCAGGGTGAGCAGTTCTTC. Its translation: CASSLALYGQGEQFF.

The rearrangement joins TRBV28 to TRBJ1-2, with unresolved D. The germline V gene has CDR1 MDHEN and CDR2 SYDVKM. This CDR3 has 14 amino acids. Trimming pared 2 bases from V and 4 bases from J, leaving 11 bases between. The CDR3 sequence: CASSLDRRAYGYTF. For the CDR3, the DNA is TGTGCCAGCAGTTTAGATCGGAGGGCCTATGGCTACACCTTC.

This clone showed up just a few times. The chain couples TRBV6-1 to TRBJ1-1; no definite D call. Germline assignment: CDR1 MNHNS and CDR2 SASEGT. The CDR3 runs to 10 residues. The ends were cut back, 3 bases at V and 8 bases at J, with 4 bases in the middle. The CDR3 region has the DNA TGTGCCAGCAGTGAGGGGGAAGCTTTCTTT. This sequence encodes CASSEGEAFF.

The chain carries TRBV7-3 and TRBJ2-3; TRBD2 matches at 12 bases. The CDR3 extends over 16 amino acids. Trimming took 5 bases from V and 3 from J; bases not matched to a gene: 6. Germline values: CDR1 SGHTA, CDR2 FQGTGA. This CDR3 is CASSPTSGRTTDTQYF. CDR3 nucleotides: TGTGCCAGCAGCCCTACTAGCGGGAGGACTACAGATACGCAGTATTTT.

The genes are TRBV5-4 and TRBJ2-3; 7 bases are shared with TRBD2. Germline CDR1 reads SGHNT; CDR2 reads YYREEE (reference sequence). The length of the CDR3 is 16 residues. Unmatched junction bases numbered 14, after V lost 5 bases and J lost 5 bases. CDR3 nucleotide sequence: TGTGCCAGCAGGCCCCCTGAGAGGGAGGGCCAAGATACGCAGTATTTT. Amino acids: CASRPPEREGQDTQYF.

The chain uses TRBV7-9 and TRBJ2-7; TRBD2 matches at 11 bases. The J segment lost 5 bases and the V segment lost 6 bases, leaving 9 bases of the junction unmatched. This CDR3 has 15 residues. Per germline, CDR1 SEHNR and CDR2 FQNEAQ (reference sequence). CDR3 sequence reads: CASRTLAGVQDEQYF. CDR3 DNA: TGTGCCAGCAGGACACTAGCGGGAGTTCAGGACGAGCAGTACTTC.

V gene TRBV27 combines with J gene TRBJ2-5; TRBD2 matches at 8 bases. V lost 4 bases and J lost 5; bases outside the gene matches: 9. From germline, CDR1 is MNHEY and CDR2 SMNVEV (reference sequence). This CDR3 comprises 15 residues. The CDR3: CASSSASSGWETQYF. In DNA form, the CDR3 reads TGTGCCAGCAGTTCCGCGTCTAGCGGGTGGGAGACCCAGTACTTC.

This sequence joins TRBV5-1 and TRBJ1-1; TRBD1 aligns across 10 bases. CDR3 size: 16 residues. The J segment lost 3 bases and the V segment lost 3 bases, leaving 8 bases of the junction unmatched. Germline values: CDR1 SGHRS, CDR2 YFSETQ. For the CDR3, the DNA is TGCGCCAGCAGCTGGACAGGGGGAATGGCGGACACTGAAGCTTTCTTT. Its protein is CASSWTGGMADTEAFF. Complete variable domain (other parts from reference TRBV5-1 and TRBJ1-1): KAGVTQTPRYLIKTRGQQVTLSCSPISGHRSVSWYQQTPGQGLQFLFEYFSETQRNKGNFPGRFSGRQFSNSRSEMNVSTLELGDSALYLCASSWTGGMADTEAFFGQGTRLTVV.

The chain couples TRBV7-6 to TRBJ1-1; D unclear. V lost 2 bases and J 1 base, leaving 5 bases between the germline ends. CDR3 length equals 13 residues. CDR1 is SGHVS and CDR2 is FNYEAQ in the germline V gene. The chain's CDR3 is CASSLSGNTEAFF. The CDR3 region has the DNA TGTGCCAGCAGCTTATCGGGGAACACTGAAGCTTTCTTT.

The chain links TRBV2 to TRBJ1-4, with unresolved D. V gave up 3 bases and J gave up 5 bases, with 10 bases separating them. The CDR3 is 14 residues long. Germline V gene data show CDR1 as SNHLY and CDR2 as FYNNEI. The DNA for the CDR3 is TGTGCCAGCAGTGAGTACGGGTCCAATGAAAAACTGTTTTTT. Translating gives CASSEYGSNEKLFF.

This chain connects TRBV27 to TRBJ1-5; D perhaps matches TRBD1 (6 bases). Trimming took 6 bases from V and 0 from J, leaving 15 bases between them. CDR3 length equals 16 residues. Germline V CDR1 and CDR2: MNHEY, SMNVEV (reference sequence). CDR3 residues: CASSRQGKYSNQPQHF. The DNA of the CDR3 is TGTGCCAGCAGCCGGCAGGGGAAGTATAGCAATCAGCCCCAGCATTTT.

The rearrangement uses TRBV5-6 and TRBJ2-7; 8 bases fit TRBD1. V lost 4 bases, J lost 5 bases, and 11 bases stayed unmatched. This CDR3 has 15 amino acids. Germline V gives CDR1 SGHDT, CDR2 YYEEEE. As DNA, the CDR3 is TGTGCCAGCAGCCCCTCCGGACAGGGTGTCAACGAGCAGTACTTC. It is translated as CASSPSGQGVNEQYF.

CDR3 loop: CASSLGPEYEQYF. Written as DNA, the CDR3 is TGTGCCAGCAGCTTAGGCCCAGAGTACGAGCAGTACTTC. The chain recombines TRBV7-9 with TRBJ2-7, with D uncertain. The CDR3 is 13 amino acids. CDR1 SEHNR and CDR2 FQNEAQ come from the germline V gene (reference sequence). Trimming cost V 1 base and J 4 bases, with 8 bases left between them.

The chain couples TRBV7-8 to TRBJ2-5, with 9 bases that match TRBD2. This CDR3 spans 16 amino acids. In germline, CDR1 is SGHVS, CDR2 FQNEAQ. Trimming cost V 1 base and J 1 base; bases outside gene matches: 4. Here the CDR3 reads CASSLGRGLAQETQYF. Here the CDR3 DNA reads TGTGCCAGCAGCTTAGGTCGGGGACTAGCCCAAGAGACCCAGTACTTC.

The CDR3 DNA reads TGTGCTAGTGGTTTGGACCCCAGGGGCACTGAAGCTTTCTTT. It translates to CASGLDPRGTEAFF. The chain has TRBV12-5 and TRBJ1-1, with TRBD1 as a possible D gene (6 bases). The ends were cut back, 1 base at V and 4 bases at J, with 10 bases in the middle. CDR3 size: 14 residues. Germline V gene lookup returns CDR1 LGHNT and CDR2 FRNRAP.

The chain joins TRBV14 to TRBJ1-4; TRBD1 is a possible D gene (6 bases). The CDR3 contains 16 residues. With 1 base removed from V and 12 bases from J, the gap between germline ends came to 21 bases. CDR1 and CDR2 from the germline V gene are SGHDN and FVKESK. CDR3 nucleotide sequence: TGTGCCAGCAGCCAAGTATCAACAGGGATAATGAAGGAACTGTTTTTT. Translating gives CASSQVSTGIMKELFF. The full variable domain, its missing parts supplied by reference TRBV14 and TRBJ1-4, is EAGVTQFPSHSVIEKGQTVTLRCDPISGHDNLYWYRRVMGKEIKFLLHFVKESKQDESGMPNNRFLAERTGGTYSTLKVQPAELEDSGVYFCASSQVSTGIMKELFFGSGTQLSVL.

The chain recombines TRBV9 with TRBJ2-1, with a weak D call TRBD2 (6 bases). This CDR3 spans 18 amino acids. Between the trimmed V and J ends, which lost 0 bases and 8 bases, there was a span of 24 bases. From germline, CDR1 is SGDLS and CDR2 YYNGEE. Here the CDR3 DNA reads TGTGCCAGCAGCGTAGCGGAGGTGGGACTTTTGCAGGCCCATGAGCAGTTCTTC. It codes for CASSVAEVGLLQAHEQFF.

The rearrangement joins TRBV4-1 to TRBJ2-3; 13 positions match TRBD2. The germline V gene has CDR1 MGHRA and CDR2 YSYEKL. The CDR3 is 17 residues long. Germline trimming cut 5 bases from V and 2 bases from J; bases unmatched to any gene: 7. The CDR3 loop reads CASSNRLAGGPTDTQYF. CDR3 nucleotide sequence: TGCGCCAGCAGCAACCGACTAGCGGGAGGCCCCACAGATACGCAGTATTTT.

The V call is TRBV28, the J call TRBJ2-5, with a tentative D call TRBD2 (6 bases). Judging by the DNA end, TRBJ2-7 fits better; the J call may be wrong. The V gene's germline CDR1 is MDHEN and CDR2 SYDVKM. This CDR3 has 15 residues. The CDR3 loop is CASSFHVAGRGEQYF. CDR3 DNA sequence: TGTGCCAGCAGTTTCCACGTTGCGGGACGAGGCGAGCAGTACTTC.